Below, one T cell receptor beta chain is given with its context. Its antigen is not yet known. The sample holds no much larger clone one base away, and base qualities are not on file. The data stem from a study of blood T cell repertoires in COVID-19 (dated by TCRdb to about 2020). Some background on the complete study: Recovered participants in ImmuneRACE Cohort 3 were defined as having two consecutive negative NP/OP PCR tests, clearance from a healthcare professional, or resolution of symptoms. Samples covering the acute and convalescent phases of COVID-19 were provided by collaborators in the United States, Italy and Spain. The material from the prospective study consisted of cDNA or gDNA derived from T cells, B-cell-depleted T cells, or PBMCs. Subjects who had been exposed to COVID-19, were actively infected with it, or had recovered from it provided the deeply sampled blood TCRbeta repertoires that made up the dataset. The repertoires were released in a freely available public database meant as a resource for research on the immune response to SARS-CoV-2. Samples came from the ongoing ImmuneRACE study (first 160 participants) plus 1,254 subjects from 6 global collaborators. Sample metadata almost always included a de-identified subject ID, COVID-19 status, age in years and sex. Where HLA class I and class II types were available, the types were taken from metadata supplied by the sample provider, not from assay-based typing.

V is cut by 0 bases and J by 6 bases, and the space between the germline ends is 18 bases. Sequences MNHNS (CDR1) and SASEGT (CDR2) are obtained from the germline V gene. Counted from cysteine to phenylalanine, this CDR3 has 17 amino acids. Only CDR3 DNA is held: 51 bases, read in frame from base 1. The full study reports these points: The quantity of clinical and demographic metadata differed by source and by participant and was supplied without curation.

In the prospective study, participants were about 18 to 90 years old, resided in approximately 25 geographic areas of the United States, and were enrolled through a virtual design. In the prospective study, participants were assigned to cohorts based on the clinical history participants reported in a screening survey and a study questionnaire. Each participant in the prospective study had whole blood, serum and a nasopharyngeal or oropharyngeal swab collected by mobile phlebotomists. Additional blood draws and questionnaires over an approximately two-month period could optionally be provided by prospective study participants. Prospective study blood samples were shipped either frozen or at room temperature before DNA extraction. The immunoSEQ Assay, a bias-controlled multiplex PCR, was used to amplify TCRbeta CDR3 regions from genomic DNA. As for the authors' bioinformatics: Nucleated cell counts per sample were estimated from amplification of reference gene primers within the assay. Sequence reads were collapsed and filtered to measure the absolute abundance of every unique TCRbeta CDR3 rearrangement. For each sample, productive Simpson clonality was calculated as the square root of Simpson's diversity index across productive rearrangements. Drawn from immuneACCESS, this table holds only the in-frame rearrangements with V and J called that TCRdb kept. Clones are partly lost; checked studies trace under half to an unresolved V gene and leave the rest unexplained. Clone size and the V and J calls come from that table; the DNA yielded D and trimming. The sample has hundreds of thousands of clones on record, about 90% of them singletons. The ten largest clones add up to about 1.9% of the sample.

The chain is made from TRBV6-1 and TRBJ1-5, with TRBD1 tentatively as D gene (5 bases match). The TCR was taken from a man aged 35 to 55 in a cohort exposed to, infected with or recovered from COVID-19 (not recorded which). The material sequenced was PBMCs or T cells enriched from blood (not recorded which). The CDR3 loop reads CASSEARISRVVQPQHF. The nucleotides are TGTGCCAGCAGTGAAGCCCGAATTTCCAGGGTGGTTCAGCCCCAGCATTTT.